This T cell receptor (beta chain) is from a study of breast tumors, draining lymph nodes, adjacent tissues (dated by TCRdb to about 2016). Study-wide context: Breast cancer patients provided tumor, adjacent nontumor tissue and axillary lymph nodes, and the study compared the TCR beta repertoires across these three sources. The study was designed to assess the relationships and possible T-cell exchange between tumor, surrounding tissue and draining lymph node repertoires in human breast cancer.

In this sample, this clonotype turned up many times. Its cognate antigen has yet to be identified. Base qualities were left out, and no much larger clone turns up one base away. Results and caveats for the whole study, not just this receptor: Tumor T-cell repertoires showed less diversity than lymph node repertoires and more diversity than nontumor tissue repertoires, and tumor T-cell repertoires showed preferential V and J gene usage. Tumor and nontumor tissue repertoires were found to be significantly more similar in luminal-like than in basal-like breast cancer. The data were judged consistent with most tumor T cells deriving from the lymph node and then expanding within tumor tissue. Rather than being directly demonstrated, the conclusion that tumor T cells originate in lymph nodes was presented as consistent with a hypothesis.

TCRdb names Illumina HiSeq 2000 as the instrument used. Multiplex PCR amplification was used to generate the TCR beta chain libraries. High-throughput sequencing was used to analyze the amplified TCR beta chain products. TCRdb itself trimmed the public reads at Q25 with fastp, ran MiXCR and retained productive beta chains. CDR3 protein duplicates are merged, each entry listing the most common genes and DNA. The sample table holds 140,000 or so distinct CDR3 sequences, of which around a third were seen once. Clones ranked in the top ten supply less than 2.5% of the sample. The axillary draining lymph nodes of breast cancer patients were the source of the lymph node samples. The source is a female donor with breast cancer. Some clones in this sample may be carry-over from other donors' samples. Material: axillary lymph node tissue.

At the DNA level, the sequence is TGCAGTGCGAGGGCCCCGGTAGGGGGGTTTGGCTACACCTTC. This sequence encodes CSARAPVGGFGYTF. The chain is assembled from TRBV20-1 and TRBJ1-2; D gene: possibly TRBD1, on 6 matching bases. V is shortened by 6 bases, J by 7 bases, and the region joining them spans 21 bases. Taken from cysteine to phenylalanine, the CDR3 has 14 residues. CDR3 DNA only is kept here, 42 bases in frame from base 1. The germline V gene (reference sequence) supplies CDR1 DFQATT and CDR2 SNEGSKA.